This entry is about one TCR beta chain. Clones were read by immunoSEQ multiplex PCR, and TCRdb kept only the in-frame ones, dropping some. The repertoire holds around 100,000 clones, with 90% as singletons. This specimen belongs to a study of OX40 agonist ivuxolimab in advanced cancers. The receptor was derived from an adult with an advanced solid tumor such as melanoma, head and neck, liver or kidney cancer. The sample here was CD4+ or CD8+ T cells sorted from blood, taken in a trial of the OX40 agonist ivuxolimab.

CDR3 residues: CASSSQGGGLGGYNEQFF. The CDR3 nucleotides read TGTGCCAGTAGTTCACAGGGTGGGGGACTAGGTGGCTACAATGAGCAGTTCTTC. V usage is TRBV19 and J usage is TRBJ2-1, with 8 bases identical to TRBD2. The CDR3 has 18 residues. Germline V gene data show CDR1 as LNHDA and CDR2 as SQIVND (reference sequence). V gave up 5 bases and J gave up 3 bases; unmatched junction bases: 15.